The present T cell receptor beta chain was sequenced within a study of T cell responses to AZD1222 COVID-19 vaccine. V dropped 7 bases and J dropped 5; count of bases not matched to a gene: 9. Per germline, CDR1 MNHEY and CDR2 SVGAGI. This CDR3 has 15 residues. Assay: immunoSEQ multiplex PCR; the TCRdb copy retains only in-frame clones and omits some. The data show about 150,000 clones, with approximately 89% seen just once and roughly 1.7% held by the top ten. The chain is built from TRBV6-5 and TRBJ1-5; 9 bases fit TRBD1. This sequence originates from an adult who received the AZD1222 COVID-19 vaccine. Material: peripheral blood, obtained 28 days after the second AZD1222 dose. In DNA form, the CDR3 reads TGTGCCAGCAAACTCTGGGACAGGGCAGATCAGCCCCAGCATTTT. Translating gives CASKLWDRADQPQHF.